These 9 T cell receptor beta chains were sequenced from one sample in a study of blood T cell repertoires in COVID-19. Produced via immunoSEQ multiplex PCR; TCRdb's table is partial and in-frame only. The table has 150,000 to 200,000 clones, approximately 90% seen once. The sequenced sample consisted of peripheral blood. The receptor source for this set is a woman aged 18 to 35 who had recovered from COVID-19.

The CDR3 here is CASSFPGVRRGLTTNEKLFF. CDR3 DNA sequence: TGTGCCAGCAGTTTCCCGGGGGTGCGTAGAGGGCTCACAACTAATGAAAAACTGTTTTTT. The chain couples TRBV28 to TRBJ1-4, with D perhaps matching TRBD1 (5 bases). V shed 3 bases and J shed 0 bases, with 23 bases lying between them. Germline loops: CDR1 MDHEN, CDR2 SYDVKM. This CDR3 region has 20 residues.

V and J are TRBV11-2 and TRBJ2-7, with a weak D call TRBD1 (6 bases). The CDR3 has 15 amino acids. V was shortened by 1 base and J by 2 bases, with 12 bases between the two germline ends. The V gene's germline CDR1 is SGHAT and CDR2 FQNNGV. The CDR3 here is CASSLVVDRTYEQYF. CDR3 DNA sequence: TGTGCCAGCAGCTTAGTTGTGGACAGAACCTACGAGCAGTACTTC.

This chain joins TRBV7-6 and TRBJ2-3; D is uncertain. The V end lost 0 bases, the J end lost 6 bases, and 10 bases lay between the germline ends. The CDR3 extends over 14 amino acids. Germline values: CDR1 SGHVS, CDR2 FNYEAQ. This chain's CDR3 is CASSLASGSDTQYF. The CDR3 nucleotides are TGTGCCAGCAGCTTAGCCTCCGGGTCGGATACGCAGTATTTT.

This sequence joins TRBV18 and TRBJ1-4, with 7 bases lining up with TRBD1. J gave up 2 bases and V 4 bases, and 10 bases lay outside the gene matches. The CDR3 is 17 amino acids. Germline values: CDR1 KGHSH, CDR2 LQKENI. The CDR3 DNA reads TGTGCCAGCTCACGAATGAGACAGGGAGGCACTAATGAAAAACTGTTTTTT. Amino acid sequence: CASSRMRQGGTNEKLFF.

This sequence joins TRBV6-6 and TRBJ2-2; the D gene is possibly TRBD1 (5 bases). V gave up 5 bases and J gave up 5 bases, with 15 bases separating them. This CDR3 has 15 residues. CDR1 and CDR2 from the germline V gene are MNHNY and SVGAGI (reference sequence). The CDR3 spells CASSDRTPETGELFF. The DNA of the CDR3 is TGTGCCAGCAGTGACCGGACACCGGAGACCGGGGAGCTGTTTTTT.

The rearrangement uses TRBV5-4 and TRBJ2-5; the D gene is possibly TRBD1 (7 bases). The CDR3 has 16 amino acids. Trimming left V 4 bases short and J 3 bases short, with 19 bases between. Germline V gene data show CDR1 as SGHNT and CDR2 as YYREEE (reference sequence). The CDR3 reads CASSQARGRGEETQYF. As DNA, the CDR3 is TGTGCCAGCAGCCAGGCGAGGGGCAGGGGGGAAGAGACCCAGTACTTC.

This clone was recorded only once. J is TRBJ2-3 and V is TRBV11-1, with 12 bases that match TRBD2. The CDR3 covers 15 residues. Germline CDR1 and CDR2: SGHAT and FQDESV (reference sequence). V was clipped by 5 bases and J by 3 bases; unmatched bases: 3. The CDR3 DNA sequence: TGTGCCAGCAGCGCGACTAGCGGGGGAACAGATACGCAGTATTTT. Residues: CASSATSGGTDTQYF.

This clone has more than one count but fewer than ten. This chain uses TRBV5-6 with TRBJ2-4; D possibly corresponds to TRBD1 (6 bases). V lost 7 bases to trimming and J lost 11 bases, with 13 bases between them. Germline V gene data show CDR1 as SGHDT and CDR2 as YYEEEE. The CDR3 sequence is 11 residues long. The CDR3 here is CASSYREVQYF. The CDR3 nucleotides read TGTGCCAGCTCCTACAGGGAAGTTCAGTACTTC.

This chain connects TRBV7-9 to TRBJ2-1, with TRBD2 as a possible D gene (6 bases). With 3 bases removed from V and 7 bases from J, the gap between germline ends came to 13 bases. The CDR3 length is 14 residues. CDR1 SEHNR and CDR2 FQNEAQ come from the germline V gene (reference sequence). The CDR3 region is CASSLVAAANEQFF. The CDR3 DNA sequence: TGTGCCAGCAGCTTGGTAGCGGCGGCGAATGAGCAGTTCTTC.